This TCR beta chain was identified during a study of identical twins. Study results and limitations: Twins shared out-of-frame alpha sequences with excess low generation probability.

For this clonotype: The antigen remains unidentified.

The CDR3 covers 15 residues. V lost 2 bases to trimming and J lost 3 bases, with 15 bases between them. Germline-derived CDR1 and CDR2 are SGHDT and YYEEEE. TCRdb analysed the 5' RACE reads with MiXCR anew, one entry per CDR3 protein. The sample holds roughly 720,000 distinct CDR3 sequences, 18% seen once. This same sample was also taken into another study, of T cells expressing NK-cell markers. As that study records: The eight sequenced donors comprised seven who were HCMV-seropositive and one who was seronegative. Several experiments employed an anti-gamma-delta TCR antibody to confine sorting to alpha-beta TCR T cells. Nothing established the HCMV specificity of expanded NKG2C+ T cell clones.

This clonotype was obtained from a woman aged 18 to 35 in good health. Sequencing was carried out using PBMCs. The rearrangement uses TRBV5-6 and TRBJ2-7; TRBD1 is a possible D gene (6 bases). The CDR3 DNA reads TGTGCCAGCAGCTTTAGACAGGCCAAACTCTACGAGCAGTACTTC. Translated: CASSFRQAKLYEQYF.